The clone carrying this T cell receptor (beta chain) has at least ten counts. Unique molecular identifiers were used in preparing the TCRbeta library. TCRdb independently ran MiXCR on the PCR reads; one entry per CDR3 protein. This table has around 92,000 distinct CDR3 sequences, approximately 12% appearing once. The germline CDR1 and CDR2 sequences are MGHRA and YSYEKL. The length of the CDR3 is 13 residues. Trimming removed 4 bases from V and 5 bases from J, with 11 bases in between. The data are from a study of T-cell reconstitution after alpha-beta-depleted transplantation in children. This TCR was sampled from a human donor who donated a stem cell graft to a child with inherited bone marrow failure. The starting material was PBMCs from the stem cell graft donor, obtained from the stem cell graft. The rearrangement joins TRBV4-1 to TRBJ2-5, with D unresolved. The DNA for the CDR3 is TGCGCCAGCAGCCTCTGGCCCGCGGAGACCCAGTACTTC. Its protein is CASSLWPAETQYF.